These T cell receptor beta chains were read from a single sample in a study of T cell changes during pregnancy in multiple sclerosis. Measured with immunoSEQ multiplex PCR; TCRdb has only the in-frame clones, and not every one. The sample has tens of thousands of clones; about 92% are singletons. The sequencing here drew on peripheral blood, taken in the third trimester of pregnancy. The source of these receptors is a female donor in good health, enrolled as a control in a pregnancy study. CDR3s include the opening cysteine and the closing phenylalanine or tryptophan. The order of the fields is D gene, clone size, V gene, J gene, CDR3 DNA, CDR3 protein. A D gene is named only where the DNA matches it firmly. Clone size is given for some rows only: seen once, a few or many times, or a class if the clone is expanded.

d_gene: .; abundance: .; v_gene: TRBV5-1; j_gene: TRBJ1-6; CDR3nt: TGCGCCAGCAGCGCAGAAGCACCCCTCCACTTT; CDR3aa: CASSAEAPLHF
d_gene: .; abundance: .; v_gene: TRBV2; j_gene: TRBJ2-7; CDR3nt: TGTGCCAGCAGTGAGACCCTTCAGGGCTACGAGCAGTACTTC; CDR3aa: CASSETLQGYEQYF
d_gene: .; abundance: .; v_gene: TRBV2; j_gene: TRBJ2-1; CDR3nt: TGTGCCAGCAGTGGGCTTTGGGGCGATGAGCAGTTCTTC; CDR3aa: CASSGLWGDEQFF
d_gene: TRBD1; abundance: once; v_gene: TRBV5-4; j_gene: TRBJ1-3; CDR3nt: TGTGCCAGCAGCTTGGGGGACAGGTCCTCTGGAAACACCATATATTTT; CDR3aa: CASSLGDRSSGNTIYF
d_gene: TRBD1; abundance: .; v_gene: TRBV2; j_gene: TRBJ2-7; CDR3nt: TGTGCCAGCAGAGACAGGGGTTCCTACTACGAGCAGTACTTC; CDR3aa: CASRDRGSYYEQYF
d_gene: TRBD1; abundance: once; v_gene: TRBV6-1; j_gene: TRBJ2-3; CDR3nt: TGTGCCAGCAGAGTGGGGACAGGGATGGCAGATACGCAGTATTTT; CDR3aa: CASRVGTGMADTQYF
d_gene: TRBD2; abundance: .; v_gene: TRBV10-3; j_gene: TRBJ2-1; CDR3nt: TGTGCCATGGCCGGGACTAGCGACTACAATGAGCAGTTCTTC; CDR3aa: CAMAGTSDYNEQFF
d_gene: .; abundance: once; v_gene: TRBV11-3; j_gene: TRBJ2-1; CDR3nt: TGTGCCAGCAGCTCCCATTCGACAGATGAGCAGTTCTTC; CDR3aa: CASSSHSTDEQFF
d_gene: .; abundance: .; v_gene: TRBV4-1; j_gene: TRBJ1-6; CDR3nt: TGCGCCAGCAGCCAAGAACGGGGGGGTGTACGGGGGTCACCCCTCCACTTT; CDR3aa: CASSQERGGVRGSPLHF
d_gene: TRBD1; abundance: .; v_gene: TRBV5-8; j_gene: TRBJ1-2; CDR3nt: TGTGCCAGCAGCTTGCTTGGGACAGGGGGCGGCTACACCTTC; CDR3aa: CASSLLGTGGGYTF
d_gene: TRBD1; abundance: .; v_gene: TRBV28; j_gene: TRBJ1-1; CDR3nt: TGTGCCAGCAGTTCCCCGGGGCAGGGGGCAGCTTTCTTT; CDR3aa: CASSSPGQGAAFF
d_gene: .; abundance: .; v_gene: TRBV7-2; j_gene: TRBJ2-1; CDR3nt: TGTGCAATTTTCGTCGCAGGCACCGTGCTCAATGAGCAGTTCTTC; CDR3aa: CAIFVAGTVLNEQFF
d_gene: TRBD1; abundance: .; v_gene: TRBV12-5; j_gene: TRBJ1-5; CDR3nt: TGTGCTAGTGGTTTGGAGGGGGCATGGAATCAGCCCCAGCATTTT; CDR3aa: CASGLEGAWNQPQHF
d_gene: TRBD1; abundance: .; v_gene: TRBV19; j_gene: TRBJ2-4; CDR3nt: TGTGCCAGTAGCGACAGGGACGGCAAAAACATTCAGTACTTC; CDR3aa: CASSDRDGKNIQYF
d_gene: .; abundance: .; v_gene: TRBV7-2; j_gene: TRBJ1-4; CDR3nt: TGTGCCAGCAGCTTAGTCGGGGAAAGCCGAAAACTGTTTTTT; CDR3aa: CASSLVGESRKLFF
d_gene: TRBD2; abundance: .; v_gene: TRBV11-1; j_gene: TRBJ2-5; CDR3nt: TGTGCCAGCAGTAGCGAGGGACTAGCGACGACCCAGTACTTC; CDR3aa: CASSSEGLATTQYF
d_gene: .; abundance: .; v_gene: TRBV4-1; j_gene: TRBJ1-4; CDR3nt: TGCGCCAGCAGACGATCTCGGATAGGGGGTGAAAAACTGTTTTTT; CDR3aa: CASRRSRIGGEKLFF
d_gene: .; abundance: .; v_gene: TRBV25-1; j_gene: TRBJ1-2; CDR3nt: TGTGCCAGCAGTGGGGCAGGGGTTCAGGATGGCTACACCTTC; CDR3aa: CASSGAGVQDGYTF
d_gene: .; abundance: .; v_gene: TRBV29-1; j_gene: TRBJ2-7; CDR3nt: TGCAGCGTCGAAGGTCCGGGAAGCTCCTACGAGCAGTACTTC; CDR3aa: CSVEGPGSSYEQYF
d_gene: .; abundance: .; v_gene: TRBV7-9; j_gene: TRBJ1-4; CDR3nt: TGTGCCAGCAGCTTAGGTGTCGGTGCAACTAATGAAAAACTGTTTTTT; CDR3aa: CASSLGVGATNEKLFF
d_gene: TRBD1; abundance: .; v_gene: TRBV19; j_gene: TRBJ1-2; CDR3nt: TGTGCCAGTAGTTTGGACAGGTCGTATGGCTACACCTTC; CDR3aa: CASSLDRSYGYTF
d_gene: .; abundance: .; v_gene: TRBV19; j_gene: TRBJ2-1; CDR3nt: TGTGCCAGTAGACTCCTATCTGTGGGGCCCAATGAGCAGTTCTTC; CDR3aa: CASRLLSVGPNEQFF
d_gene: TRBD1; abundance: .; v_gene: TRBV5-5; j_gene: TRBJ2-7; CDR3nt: TGTGCCAGCAGCCCCCCCGGGACAGGGGGCCGTTACGAGCAGTACTTC; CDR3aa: CASSPPGTGGRYEQYF
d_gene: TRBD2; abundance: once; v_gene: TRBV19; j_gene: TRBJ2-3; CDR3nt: TGTGCCAGTAAGAGGGGGACTAGCGGGATTGATACGCAGTATTTT; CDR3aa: CASKRGTSGIDTQYF
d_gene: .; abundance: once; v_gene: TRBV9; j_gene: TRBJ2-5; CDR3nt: TGTGCCAGCAGCGAGGGGACTCCGGACGGGGGTTATAAAGAGACCCAGTACTTC; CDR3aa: CASSEGTPDGGYKETQYF
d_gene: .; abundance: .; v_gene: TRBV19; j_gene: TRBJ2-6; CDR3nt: TGTGCCAGTAGTATGGGGCGGGGACAGAGGGCCCCTAAGAGTGATGGGGCCAACGTCCTGACTTTC; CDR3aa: CASSMGRGQRAPKSDGANVLTF
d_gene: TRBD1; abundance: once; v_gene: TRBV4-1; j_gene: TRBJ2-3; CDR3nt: TGCGCCAGCAGCCATCGACAGGGGCGCACAGATACGCAGTATTTT; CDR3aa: CASSHRQGRTDTQYF
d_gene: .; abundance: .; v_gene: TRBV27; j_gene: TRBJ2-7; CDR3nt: TGTGCCAGCAGACATCTTCAGGGGTCCTCCTACGAGCAGTACTTC; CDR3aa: CASRHLQGSSYEQYF
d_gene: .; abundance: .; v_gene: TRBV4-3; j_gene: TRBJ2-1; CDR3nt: TGCGCCAGCAGCCAAGATCGGGAGACTGAGCAGTTCTTC; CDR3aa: CASSQDRETEQFF
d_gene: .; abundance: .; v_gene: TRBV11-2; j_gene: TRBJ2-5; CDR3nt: TGTGCCAGCAGCTCCCAACAGGGTTTAGGGCGCTCGACCCAGTACTTC; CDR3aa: CASSSQQGLGRSTQYF
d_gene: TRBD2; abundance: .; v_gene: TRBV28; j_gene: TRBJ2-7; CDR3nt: TGTGCCAGCAGACCGGGACTAGCGGTGTACGAGCAGTACTTC; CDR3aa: CASRPGLAVYEQYF
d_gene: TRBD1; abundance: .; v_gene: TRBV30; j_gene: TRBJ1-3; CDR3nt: TGTGCCTGGGAGACAGGGGGAGACACCATATATTTT; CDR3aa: CAWETGGDTIYF
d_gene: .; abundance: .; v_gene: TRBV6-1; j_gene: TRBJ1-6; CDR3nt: TGTGCCAGCAGTGAAAGGGTTGAGGGTAATTCACCCCTCCACTTT; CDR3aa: CASSERVEGNSPLHF
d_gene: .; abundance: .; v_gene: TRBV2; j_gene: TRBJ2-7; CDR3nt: TGTGCCAGCAGTCTAAGCTCCTACGAGCAGTACTTC; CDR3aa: CASSLSSYEQYF
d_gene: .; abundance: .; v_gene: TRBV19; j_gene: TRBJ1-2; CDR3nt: TGTGCCAGTAGTATGAGACAGGTCGGTGGCTACACCTTC; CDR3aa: CASSMRQVGGYTF
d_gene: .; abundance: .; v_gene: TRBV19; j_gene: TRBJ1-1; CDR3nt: TGTGCCAGTGGAATCCAGGGAAACACTGAAGCTTTCTTT; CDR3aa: CASGIQGNTEAFF
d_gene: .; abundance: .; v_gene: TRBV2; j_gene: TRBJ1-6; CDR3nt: TGTGCCAGCAGTAGGGAGGGCTATTCACCCCTCCACTTT; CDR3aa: CASSREGYSPLHF
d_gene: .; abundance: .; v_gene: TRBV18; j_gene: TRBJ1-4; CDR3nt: TGTGCCAGCTCAGCAGGTTTAAGTGAAAAACTGTTTTTT; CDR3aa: CASSAGLSEKLFF
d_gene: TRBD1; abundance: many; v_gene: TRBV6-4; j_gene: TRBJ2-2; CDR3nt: TGTGCCAGCAGTGACTCGATGGACAGGATGGCCGGGGAGCTGTTTTTT; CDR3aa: CASSDSMDRMAGELFF
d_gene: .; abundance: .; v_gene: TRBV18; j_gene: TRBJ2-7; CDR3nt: TGTGCCAGCTCAGGCGGGACTGGCTTACACGAGCAGTACTTC; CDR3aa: CASSGGTGLHEQYF
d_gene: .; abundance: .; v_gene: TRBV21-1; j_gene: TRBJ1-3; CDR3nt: TGTGCCAGCAGCAAAAGGTTAATACAGGGTTATGGAAACACCATATATTTT; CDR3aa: CASSKRLIQGYGNTIYF
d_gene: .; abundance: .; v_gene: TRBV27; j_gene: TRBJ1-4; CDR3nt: TGTGCCAGCAGTTTAATCTTTGGGGAGATGAGCGGGAAACTGTTTTTT; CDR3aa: CASSLIFGEMSGKLFF